This TCR beta chain was identified in a study of cytomegalovirus exposure and HLA in healthy donors. Points from the study as a whole: In a later analysis, a missense DCLRE1C variant was linked to TCR beta V- and J-gene trimming. In vitro testing confirmed a few CMV-associated chains as specific for CMV antigens. As a later analysis showed, several of the most significant clusters appeared to be linked to common viral pathogens.

Points on this clone: Its antigen is still unknown.

PCR used 60 Vbeta primers and 13 Jbeta primers. Per the authors' pipeline: An analysis performed later counted roughly 79 million unique TCR beta chains (roughly 11 million of them shared). Profiling relied on immunoSEQ multiplex PCR, and the TCRdb table lists in-frame clones only, not all of them. The V and J calls and clone size come from that table; D and trimming were worked out from the DNA. The sample holds roughly 140,000 clones, 75% to 80% seen once. The TCR originated in a male donor in good health and CMV-seronegative. The sample comprised PBMCs.

Here the CDR3 DNA reads TGTGCCAGCAGCTTATCGGGGGGCTCCTACGAGCAGTACTTC. Its protein is CASSLSGGSYEQYF. The chain joins TRBV11-2 to TRBJ2-7; 7 bases are a match to TRBD2. Germline values: CDR1 SGHAT, CDR2 FQNNGV. The V segment lost 2 bases and the J segment 0 bases; nucleotides outside the gene matches: 1. CDR3 length: 14 amino acids.